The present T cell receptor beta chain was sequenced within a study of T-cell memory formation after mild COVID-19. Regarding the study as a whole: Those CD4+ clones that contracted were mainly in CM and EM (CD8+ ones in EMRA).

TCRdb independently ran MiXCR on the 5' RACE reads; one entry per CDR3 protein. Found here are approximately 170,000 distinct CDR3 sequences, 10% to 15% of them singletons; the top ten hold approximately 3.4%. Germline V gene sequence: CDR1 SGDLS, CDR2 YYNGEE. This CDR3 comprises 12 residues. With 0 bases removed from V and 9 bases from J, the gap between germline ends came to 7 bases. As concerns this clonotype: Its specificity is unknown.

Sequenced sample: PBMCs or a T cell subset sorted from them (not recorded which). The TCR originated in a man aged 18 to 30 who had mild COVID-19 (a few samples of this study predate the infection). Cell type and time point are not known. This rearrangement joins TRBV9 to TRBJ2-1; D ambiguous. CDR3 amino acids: CASSVGRSEQFF. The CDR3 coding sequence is TGTGCCAGCAGCGTAGGTCGAAGTGAGCAGTTCTTC.